What follows are 28 T cell receptor beta chains derived from one specimen sequenced in a study of blood T cell repertoires in COVID-19 (TCRdb year 2020). The library relied on the immunoSEQ multiplex PCR assay. The clones in this table, taken by TCRdb from immuneACCESS, are in-frame only. Not every clone is retained; where verified, under half of the shortfall comes from an unresolved V gene, and the cause of the rest is unknown. Present in this sample are over 200,000 clones, around 82% of which were seen just once. In total, the top ten clones hold 12% of the sample. Sequencing was done on a sample of peripheral blood. The receptors come from a woman aged 40 to 50 with acute or convalescent COVID-19.

The rearrangement joins TRBV4-1 to TRBJ2-5; tentatively, D is TRBD2 (5 bases). Germline V gives CDR1 MGHRA, CDR2 YSYEKL. This CDR3 comprises 15 residues. Trimming took off 4 bases at V and 4 bases at J, with 16 bases between the two ends. CDR3 residues: CASSRRTEAGETQYF. As DNA, the CDR3 is TGCGCCAGCAGCCGGAGGACTGAGGCGGGAGAGACCCAGTACTTC.

In nucleotides, the CDR3 is TGTGCCAGCAGTTGGACTAGCGGGGGCACAGATACGCAGTATTTT. As protein: CASSWTSGGTDTQYF. The gene calls are TRBV2 and TRBJ2-3; 12 bases line up with TRBD2. The CDR3 runs 15 residues. Trimming cost V 5 bases and J 1 base; bases outside gene matches: 1. Germline CDR1 SNHLY, CDR2 FYNNEI. The full variable domain, in which reference TRBV2 and TRBJ2-3 provide the parts outside the CDR3, is EPEVTQTPSHQVTQMGQEVILRCVPISNHLYFYWYRQILGQKVEFLVSFYNNEISEKSEIFDDQFSVERPDGSNFTLKIRSTKLEDSAMYFCASSWTSGGTDTQYFGPGTRLTVL.

This clone was found once. CDR3 DNA sequence: TGTGCCAGCAGTGAAAGGGCAGGGCTTTCCTACGAGCAGTACTTC. Translated, it gives CASSERAGLSYEQYF. The chain has TRBV25-1 and TRBJ2-7, with D possibly TRBD1 on 5 matching bases. The V end lost 2 bases, the J end lost 1 base, and 12 bases lay between the germline ends. Germline CDR1 and CDR2: MGHDK and SYGVNS. This CDR3 has 15 residues.

The chain combines TRBV7-8 with TRBJ1-1; D might be TRBD1 (6 bases). The germline gives CDR1 SGHVS, CDR2 FQNEAQ. The V end was cut by 5 bases, the J end by 13 bases, with 23 bases between. The CDR3 is made up of 14 amino acids. CDR3 sequence: CASSPDSGSALGFF. For the CDR3, the DNA is TGTGCCAGCAGCCCGGACAGTGGGTCTGCTTTAGGTTTCTTT.

The chain couples TRBV6-5 to TRBJ1-2; D not resolved. The CDR3 has 10 amino acids. Germline V gene lookup returns CDR1 MNHEY and CDR2 SVGAGI. The V end was cut by 8 bases, the J end by 8 bases, with 9 bases between. CDR3 sequence: CASPLVGYTF. CDR3 nucleotide sequence: TGTGCCAGCCCATTAGTAGGCTACACCTTC.

The gene calls are TRBV28 and TRBJ1-5; 9 bases are a match to TRBD1. This CDR3 comprises 16 residues. The V and J ends lost 7 bases and 6 bases, in that order; junction bases with no gene match: 13. Germline CDR1 is MDHEN and CDR2 is SYDVKM. CDR3 loop: CASTKNRGRGGQPQHF. The CDR3, as DNA: TGTGCCAGCACAAAAAACAGGGGGCGCGGGGGTCAGCCCCAGCATTTT.

The chain couples TRBV13 to TRBJ1-4; 8 bases align to TRBD1. This CDR3 comprises 15 residues. Germline V lookup: CDR1 PRHDT, CDR2 FYEKMQ (reference sequence). After removal of 5 bases from V and 2 bases from J, the junction contained 4 bases not matched to a gene. Written as DNA, the CDR3 is TGTGCCAGCAGCCGCCGACAGGGGACTAATGAAAAACTGTTTTTT. Its translation is CASSRRQGTNEKLFF.

The genes are TRBV6-1 and TRBJ2-4; tentative D call: TRBD1 (6 bases). The CDR3 spans 20 residues. Trimming cost V 2 bases and J 3 bases, with 26 bases left between them. CDR1 and CDR2 (germline): MNHNS, SASEGT. The DNA for the CDR3 is TGTGCCAGCAGTGAATGGTACTCCAAACCGGGACACCTACTCAAAAACATTCAGTACTTC. This encodes CASSEWYSKPGHLLKNIQYF.

This clone occurred once. The chain couples TRBV2 to TRBJ2-3, with 10 nucleotides matching TRBD1. Germline CDR1 SNHLY, CDR2 FYNNEI. CDR3 length equals 11 residues. In nucleotides, the CDR3 is TGTTGGGACAGGGGTCCCGATACGCAGTATTTT. It yields the protein CWDRGPDTQYF.

This chain connects TRBV10-3 to TRBJ1-1; D uncertain. From germline, CDR1 is ENHRY and CDR2 SYGVKD. This CDR3 contains 13 residues. Deletions cut 0 bases from V and 3 bases from J, with 5 bases between. Here the CDR3 DNA reads TGTGCCATCAGTGAGTCGAGGGACACTGAAGCTTTCTTT. Its protein is CAISESRDTEAFF.

This clone was seen a few times. V and J are TRBV7-2 and TRBJ1-2; no clear D gene. Germline V gene lookup returns CDR1 SGHTA and CDR2 FQGNSA. The ends were cut back, 2 bases at V and 0 bases at J, with 19 bases in the middle. The CDR3 contains 18 residues. The CDR3 DNA follows: TGTGCCAGCAGCTTATTCCCAGGCTTTCCACAGCCTAACTATGGCTACACCTTC. Translating it yields CASSLFPGFPQPNYGYTF. Looking up the rest from reference TRBV7-2 and TRBJ1-2 gives the full variable domain: GAGVSQSPSNKVTEKGKDVELRCDPISGHTALYWYRQSLGQGLEFLIYFQGNSAPDKSGLPSDRFSAERTGGSVSTLTIQRTQQEDSAVYLCASSLFPGFPQPNYGYTFGSGTRLTVV.

The CDR3 reads CASSEAWAGGRSPLHF. The CDR3, as DNA: TGTGCCAGCAGTGAAGCGTGGGCAGGGGGGAGATCACCCCTCCACTTT. The gene calls are TRBV6-1 and TRBJ1-6; 7 bases map to TRBD1. Germline V gene sequence: CDR1 MNHNS, CDR2 SASEGT. Losses at the gene ends were 0 bases for V and 10 bases for J; bases not matched to a gene: 9. The CDR3 is made up of 16 amino acids.

This chain joins TRBV23-1 and TRBJ2-4; D is possibly TRBD1 (6 bases). Being an ORF, TRBV23-1 has a function that is uncertain. The CDR3 length is 17 residues. Trimming removed 0 bases at V and 0 bases at J, with 12 bases between. The CDR3 bases are TGCGCCAGCAGTCAATCTCGGACAGAGCTAGCCAAAAACATTCAGTACTTC. It yields the protein CASSQSRTELAKNIQYF.

This chain uses TRBV4-3 with TRBJ2-1, with 9 positions matching TRBD2. Germline V gene data show CDR1 as LGHNA and CDR2 as YSLEER. The CDR3 is made up of 18 amino acids. V dropped 0 bases and J dropped 0; count of bases not matched to a gene: 6. The CDR3 protein is CASSQDLNSGSSYNEQFF. In nucleotides, the CDR3 is TGCGCCAGCAGCCAAGACCTTAATAGCGGGAGCTCCTACAATGAGCAGTTCTTC.

In nucleotides, the CDR3 is TGCGCCAGCAGCCCCCCGACAAGAAACTATGGCTACACCTTC. Amino acid sequence: CASSPPTRNYGYTF. The J gene is TRBJ1-2, the V gene TRBV5-1; D is undetermined. This CDR3 spans 14 amino acids. Germline CDR1 and CDR2: SGHRS and YFSETQ. The V and J ends lost 4 bases and 2 bases respectively, with 12 bases between them.

The V and J genes are TRBV27 and TRBJ1-5, with no clear D. The CDR3 runs to 13 residues. Germline V gene sequence: CDR1 MNHEY, CDR2 SMNVEV (reference sequence). Trimming left V 4 bases short and J 7 bases short, with 11 bases between. Here the CDR3 DNA reads TGTGCCAGCAGTTGGGCGGGCCCGCAGCCCCAGCATTTT. Protein product: CASSWAGPQPQHF.

This chain uses TRBV27 with TRBJ2-1, with TRBD2 matching over 7 bases. This CDR3 is 13 amino acids long. The germline CDR1 and CDR2 sequences are MNHEY and SMNVEV (reference sequence). J was trimmed by 6 bases and V by 8 bases; bases with no gene match: 7. Written as DNA, the CDR3 is TGTGCCAGCGGTGGACTAGTGGCCAATGAGCAGTTCTTC. It is translated as CASGGLVANEQFF.

The CDR3 DNA reads TGCGCCAGCAGCCCGGGGATGGGCTACGAGCAGTACTTC. It specifies CASSPGMGYEQYF. The chain links TRBV5-1 to TRBJ2-7; D may be TRBD2 (5 bases). V dropped 4 bases and J dropped 3 bases, with 11 bases sitting between them. Germline CDR1 reads SGHRS; CDR2 reads YFSETQ. The CDR3 is 13 amino acids.

The rearrangement links TRBV7-7 to TRBJ2-5, with 10 bases fitting TRBD1. The germline V gene has CDR1 SSHAT and CDR2 FNYEAQ (reference sequence). There are 15 residues in the CDR3. The V gene end was trimmed by 1 base and the J gene end by 4 bases; junction bases not matched to a gene: 3. The CDR3 DNA sequence: TGTGCCAGCAGCTTAGAGACAGGGGGCGGAGAGACCCAGTACTTC. Residues: CASSLETGGGETQYF.

Worth noting for this clone: One junction end does not reproduce the germline sequence, and a read error may be involved. Other DNA sequences in this specimen translate into the identical CDR3. The rearrangement joins TRBV11-2 to TRBJ1-1, with D perhaps matching TRBD1 (5 bases). Germline V gene lookup returns CDR1 SGHAT and CDR2 FQNNGV. This CDR3 has 13 amino acids. The chain's CDR3 is CASSQGPNTEAFF. The CDR3 region has the DNA TGCGCCAGCAGTCAGGGCCCGAACACTGAAGCTTTCTTT.

The rearrangement links TRBV4-3 to TRBJ2-1, with 13 bases matching TRBD2. The CDR3 runs to 19 residues. Germline CDR1 LGHNA, CDR2 YSLEER. Germline trimming cut 4 bases from V and 7 bases from J; bases unmatched to any gene: 16. CDR3 coding DNA: TGCGCCAGCAGCCTACGACTAGCGGGAGGAGGAGACCCACGGAATGAGCAGTTCTTC. This translates into CASSLRLAGGGDPRNEQFF.

Only a few counts were recorded for this clone. The chain's CDR3 is CASSLQGTGGTDTQYF. In DNA, the CDR3 is TGTGCCAGCAGCCTACAAGGGACAGGGGGTACAGATACGCAGTATTTT. The V gene is TRBV7-2, the J gene TRBJ2-3; 11 bases are a match to TRBD1. The germline gives CDR1 SGHTA, CDR2 FQGNSA. The ends lost 5 bases at V and 3 bases at J; junction bases unmatched: 7. The CDR3 is made up of 16 amino acids.

This chain uses TRBV7-6 with TRBJ2-5; 12 bases are shared with TRBD2. CDR3 length: 16 residues. Trimming took 5 bases from V and 4 from J; bases not matched to a gene: 8. The germline CDR1 and CDR2 sequences are SGHVS and FNYEAQ. CDR3 nucleotide sequence: TGTGCCAGCAGCAATAGACTAGCGGGAGACATAGAGACCCAGTACTTC. This gives the protein CASSNRLAGDIETQYF.

The chain has TRBV2 and TRBJ1-4; 7 bases agree with TRBD1. The ends lost 4 bases at V and 4 bases at J; junction bases unmatched: 3. Germline CDR1 and CDR2: SNHLY and FYNNEI. There are 14 residues in the CDR3. The CDR3 coding sequence is TGTGCCAGCAGTGCGACAGGGCTTAATGAAAAACTGTTTTTT. Translated, it gives CASSATGLNEKLFF.

With respect to this clone: The sample holds other DNA sequences that translate to the same CDR3. The rearrangement joins TRBV5-1 to TRBJ2-7; TRBD2 matches 9 bases. The CDR3 loop spans 15 amino acids. V was pared by 0 bases and J by 5 bases, with 6 bases of the junction left unmatched. CDR1 and CDR2 from the germline V gene are SGHRS and YFSETQ. The CDR3 here is CASSLAAGGGNEQYF. CDR3 nucleotide sequence: TGCGCCAGCAGCTTGGCCGCGGGGGGGGGCAACGAGCAGTACTTC.

The chain employs TRBV7-9 and TRBJ2-3; 7 positions agree with TRBD2. The CDR3 is 17 amino acids. From germline, CDR1 is SEHNR and CDR2 FQNEAQ (reference sequence). V lost 4 bases and J lost 0; bases outside the gene matches: 10. CDR3 DNA sequence: TGTGCCAGCAGCTACGAGGGAGGGATAACTAGCACAGATACGCAGTATTTT. Translation gives CASSYEGGITSTDTQYF.

The J gene is TRBJ2-7, the V gene TRBV7-2, with D uncertain. The CDR3 length is 12 residues. The V gene lost 1 base and the J gene lost 4 bases, with 5 bases spanning the gap. Per germline, CDR1 SGHTA and CDR2 FQGNSA. CDR3 amino acids: CASSLVRYEQYF. The CDR3 bases are TGTGCCAGCAGCTTAGTTCGTTACGAGCAGTACTTC.

This clone was counted between two and nine times. The J gene is TRBJ2-3, the V gene TRBV11-3; a weak D match, TRBD2 (5 bases). V shed 4 bases and J shed 2 bases, with 7 bases lying between them. This CDR3 has 13 amino acids. The germline gives CDR1 SGHNT, CDR2 YENEEA. The CDR3 region has the DNA TGTGCCAGCAGCTGGAGGTCCACAGATACGCAGTATTTT. Amino acids: CASSWRSTDTQYF. Based on the CDR3 plus reference TRBV11-3 and TRBJ2-3, the full variable domain is EAGVVQSPRYKIIEKKQPVAFWCNPISGHNTLYWYLQNLGQGPELLIRYENEEAVDDSQLPKDRFSAERLKGVDSTLKIQPAELGDSAVYLCASSWRSTDTQYFGPGTRLTVL.